One sample yielded the 2 T cell receptor beta chains listed below, sequenced in a study of early T cells in non-severe SARS-CoV-2 infection. TCRdb used MiXCR to reprocess the 5' RACE reads, holding one entry per CDR3 protein. This table has about 59,000 distinct CDR3 sequences, about 12% appearing once. The sequenced sample was whole blood, obtained at baseline. The source is an adult who was a healthcare worker with PCR-confirmed SARS-CoV-2 infection or an uninfected control (not recorded which).

As regards this clonotype: One end of the junction does not line up with germline, which may come from a read error. This chain joins TRBV10-3 and TRBJ2-1; TRBD1 matches 8 bases. The V gene's germline CDR1 is ENHRY and CDR2 SYGVKD. CDR3 size: 13 residues. The CDR3 bases are TGTGCCCTCAGGACAGGGCTTTTCGATGAGCAGTTCTTC. Residues: CALRTGLFDEQFF.

Only a few counts were recorded for this clonotype. CDR3 in DNA: TGCAGTGCTCCGGATCAGGGTAGCAATCAGCCCCAGCATTTT. Its translation: CSAPDQGSNQPQHF. This chain joins TRBV20-1 and TRBJ1-5; maybe TRBD1 (5 bases). The CDR3 is 14 amino acids. V was shortened by 5 bases and J by 0 bases, with 11 bases between the two germline ends. The germline gives CDR1 DFQATT, CDR2 SNEGSKA (reference sequence).